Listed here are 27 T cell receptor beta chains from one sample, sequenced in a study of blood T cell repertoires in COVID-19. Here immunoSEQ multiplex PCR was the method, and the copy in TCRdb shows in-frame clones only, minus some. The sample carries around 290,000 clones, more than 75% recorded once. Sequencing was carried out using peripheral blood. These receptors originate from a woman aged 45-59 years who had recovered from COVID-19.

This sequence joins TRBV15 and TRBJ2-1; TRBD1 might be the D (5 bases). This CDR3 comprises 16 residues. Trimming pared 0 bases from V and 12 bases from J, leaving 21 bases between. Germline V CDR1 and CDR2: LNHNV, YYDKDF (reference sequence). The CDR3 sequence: CATSRDYSNTDKWQFF. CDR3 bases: TGTGCCACCAGCAGAGATTATTCCAACACGGACAAATGGCAGTTCTTC.

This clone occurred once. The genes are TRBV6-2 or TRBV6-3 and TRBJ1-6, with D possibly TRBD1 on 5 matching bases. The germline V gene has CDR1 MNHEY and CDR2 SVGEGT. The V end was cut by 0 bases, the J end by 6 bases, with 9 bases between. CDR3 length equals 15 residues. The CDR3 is CASSYSAGRNSPLHF. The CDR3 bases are TGTGCCAGCAGTTACTCGGCAGGGCGTAATTCACCCCTCCACTTT.

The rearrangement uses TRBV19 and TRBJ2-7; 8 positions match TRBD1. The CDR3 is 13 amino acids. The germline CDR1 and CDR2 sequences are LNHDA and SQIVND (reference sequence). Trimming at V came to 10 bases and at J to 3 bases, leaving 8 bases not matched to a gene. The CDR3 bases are TGTGCCACCGGACAGGGAATGATCTACGAGCAGTACTTC. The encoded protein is CATGQGMIYEQYF.

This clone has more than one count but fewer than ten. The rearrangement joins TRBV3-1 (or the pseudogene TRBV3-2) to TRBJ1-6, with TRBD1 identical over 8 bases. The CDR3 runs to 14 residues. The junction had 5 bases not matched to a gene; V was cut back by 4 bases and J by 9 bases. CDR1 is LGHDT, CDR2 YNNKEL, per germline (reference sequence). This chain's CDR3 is CASSLQGVGSPLHF. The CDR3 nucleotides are TGTGCCAGCAGCCTACAGGGGGTTGGTTCACCCCTCCACTTT.

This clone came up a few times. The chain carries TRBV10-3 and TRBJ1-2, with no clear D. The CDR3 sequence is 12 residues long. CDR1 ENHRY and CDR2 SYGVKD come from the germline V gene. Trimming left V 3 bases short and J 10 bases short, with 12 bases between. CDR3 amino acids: CAISDYRAHYTF. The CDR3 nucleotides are TGTGCCATCAGTGACTATCGAGCCCACTACACCTTC.

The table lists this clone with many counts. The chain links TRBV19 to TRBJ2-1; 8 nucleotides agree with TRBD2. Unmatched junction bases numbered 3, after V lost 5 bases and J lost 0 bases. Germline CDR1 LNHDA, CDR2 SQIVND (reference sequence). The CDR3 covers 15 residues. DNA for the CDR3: TGTGCCAGTAGTCAAACTAGCGGCTCCTACAATGAGCAGTTCTTC. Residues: CASSQTSGSYNEQFF.

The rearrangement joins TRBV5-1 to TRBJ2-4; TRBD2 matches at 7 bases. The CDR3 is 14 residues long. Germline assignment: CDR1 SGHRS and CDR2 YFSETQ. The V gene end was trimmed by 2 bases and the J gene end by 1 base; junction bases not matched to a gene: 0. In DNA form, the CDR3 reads TGCGCCAGCAGCTTCGGGGGGGCCAAAAACATTCAGTACTTC. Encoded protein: CASSFGGAKNIQYF.

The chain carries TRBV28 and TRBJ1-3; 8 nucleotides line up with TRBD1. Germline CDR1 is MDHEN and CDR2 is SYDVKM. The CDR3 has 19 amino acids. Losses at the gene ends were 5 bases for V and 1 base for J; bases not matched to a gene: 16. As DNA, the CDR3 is TGTGCCAGCAGTAGGGACAGGTCGTATCGGGGCTGGTCTGGAAACACCATATATTTT. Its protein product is CASSRDRSYRGWSGNTIYF.

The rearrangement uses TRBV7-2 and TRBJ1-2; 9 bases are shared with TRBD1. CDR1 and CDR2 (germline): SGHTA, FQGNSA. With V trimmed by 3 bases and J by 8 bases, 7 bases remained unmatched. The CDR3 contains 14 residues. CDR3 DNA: TGTGCCAGCAGCTTGCCGGGACAGGGTGGAGGCTACACCTTC. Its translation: CASSLPGQGGGYTF.

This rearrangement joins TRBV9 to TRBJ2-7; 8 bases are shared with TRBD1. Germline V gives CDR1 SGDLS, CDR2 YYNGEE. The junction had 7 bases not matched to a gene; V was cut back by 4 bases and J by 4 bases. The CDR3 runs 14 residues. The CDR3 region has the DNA TGTGCCAGCAGCCCAGGACAGGGAAGGTACGAGCAGTACTTC. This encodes CASSPGQGRYEQYF. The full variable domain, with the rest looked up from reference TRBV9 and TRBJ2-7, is DSGVTQTPKHLITATGQRVTLRCSPRSGDLSVYWYQQSLDQGLQFLIQYYNGEERAKGNILERFSAQQFPDLHSELNLSSLELGDSALYFCASSPGQGRYEQYFGPGTRLTVT.

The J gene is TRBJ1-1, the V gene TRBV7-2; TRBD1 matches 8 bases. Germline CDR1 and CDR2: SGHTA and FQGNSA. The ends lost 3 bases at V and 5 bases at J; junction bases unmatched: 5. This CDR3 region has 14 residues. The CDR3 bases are TGTGCCAGCAGCTTTTCCCAGGGGGCGACTGAAGCTTTCTTT. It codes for CASSFSQGATEAFF. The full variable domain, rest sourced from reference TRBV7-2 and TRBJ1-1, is GAGVSQSPSNKVTEKGKDVELRCDPISGHTALYWYRQSLGQGLEFLIYFQGNSAPDKSGLPSDRFSAERTGGSVSTLTIQRTQQEDSAVYLCASSFSQGATEAFFGQGTRLTVV.

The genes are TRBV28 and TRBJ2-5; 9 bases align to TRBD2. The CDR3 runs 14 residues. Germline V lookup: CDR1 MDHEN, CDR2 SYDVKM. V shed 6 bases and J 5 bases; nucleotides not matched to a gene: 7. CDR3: CASRQRGVGETQYF. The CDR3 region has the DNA TGTGCCAGCAGGCAGCGGGGGGTGGGGGAGACCCAGTACTTC.

This CDR3 is CAYGDSNSPLHF. In nucleotides, the CDR3 is TGTGCCTACGGGGACAGTAATTCACCCCTCCACTTT. The chain employs TRBV30 and TRBJ1-6; 7 bases map to TRBD1. Per the germline V gene, CDR1 is GTSNPN and CDR2 is SVGIG (reference sequence). Unmatched junction bases numbered 3, after V lost 7 bases and J lost 6 bases. CDR3 length: 12 residues.

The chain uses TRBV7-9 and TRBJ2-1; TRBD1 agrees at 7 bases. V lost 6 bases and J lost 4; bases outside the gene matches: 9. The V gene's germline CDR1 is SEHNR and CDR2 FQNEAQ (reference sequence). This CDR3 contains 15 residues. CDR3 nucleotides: TGTGCCAGCAGTACAAGGGACAGTTCTTACAATGAGCAGTTCTTC. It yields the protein CASSTRDSSYNEQFF.

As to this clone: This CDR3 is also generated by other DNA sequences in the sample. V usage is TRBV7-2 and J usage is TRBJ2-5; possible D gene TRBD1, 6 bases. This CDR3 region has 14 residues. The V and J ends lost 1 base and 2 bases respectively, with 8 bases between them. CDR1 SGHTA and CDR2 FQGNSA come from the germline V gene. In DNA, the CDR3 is TGTGCCAGCAGCTTAGTAGGGGGTCAAGAGACCCAGTACTTC. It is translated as CASSLVGGQETQYF.

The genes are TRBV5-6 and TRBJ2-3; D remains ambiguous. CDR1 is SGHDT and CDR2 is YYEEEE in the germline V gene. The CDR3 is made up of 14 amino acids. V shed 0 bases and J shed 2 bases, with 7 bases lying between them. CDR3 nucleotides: TGTGCCAGCAGCTTGGGTCAGAACACAGATACGCAGTATTTT. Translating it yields CASSLGQNTDTQYF.

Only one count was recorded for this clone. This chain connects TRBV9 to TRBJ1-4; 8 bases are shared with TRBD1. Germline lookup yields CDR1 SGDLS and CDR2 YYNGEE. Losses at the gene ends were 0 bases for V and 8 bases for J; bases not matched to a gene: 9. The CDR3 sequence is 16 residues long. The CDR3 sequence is CASSVGPQGAREKLFF. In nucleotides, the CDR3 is TGTGCCAGCAGCGTAGGACCCCAGGGGGCAAGAGAAAAACTGTTTTTT.

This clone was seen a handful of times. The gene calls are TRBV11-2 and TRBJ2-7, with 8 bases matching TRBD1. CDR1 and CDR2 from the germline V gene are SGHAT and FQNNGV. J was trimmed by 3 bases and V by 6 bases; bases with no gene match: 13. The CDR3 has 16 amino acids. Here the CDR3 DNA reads TGTGCCAGCAGATCTTCTAAGACAGGGGACTTCTACGAGCAGTACTTC. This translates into CASRSSKTGDFYEQYF. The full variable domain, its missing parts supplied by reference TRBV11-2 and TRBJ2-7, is EAGVAQSPRYKIIEKRQSVAFWCNPISGHATLYWYQQILGQGPKLLIQFQNNGVVDDSQLPKDRFSAERLKGVDSTLKIQPAKLEDSAVYLCASRSSKTGDFYEQYFGPGTRLTVT.

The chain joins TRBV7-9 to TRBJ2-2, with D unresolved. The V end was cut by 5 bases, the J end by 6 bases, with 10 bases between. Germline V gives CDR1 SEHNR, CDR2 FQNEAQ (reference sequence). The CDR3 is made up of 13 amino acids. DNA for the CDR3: TGTGCCAGCAGCGCCGGTTCGGCCGGGGAGCTGTTTTTT. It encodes CASSAGSAGELFF.

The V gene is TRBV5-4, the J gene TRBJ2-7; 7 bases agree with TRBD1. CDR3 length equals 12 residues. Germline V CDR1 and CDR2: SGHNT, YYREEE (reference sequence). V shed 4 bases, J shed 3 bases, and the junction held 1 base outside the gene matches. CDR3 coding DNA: TGTGCCAGCAGCAGGACAGGCTACGAGCAGTACTTC. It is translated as CASSRTGYEQYF.

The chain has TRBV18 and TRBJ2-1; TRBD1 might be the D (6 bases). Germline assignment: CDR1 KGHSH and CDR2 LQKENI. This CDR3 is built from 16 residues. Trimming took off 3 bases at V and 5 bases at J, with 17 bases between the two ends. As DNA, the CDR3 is TGTGCCAGCTCACCCATTACAGGGTATGGGGACAATGAGCAGTTCTTC. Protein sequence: CASSPITGYGDNEQFF.

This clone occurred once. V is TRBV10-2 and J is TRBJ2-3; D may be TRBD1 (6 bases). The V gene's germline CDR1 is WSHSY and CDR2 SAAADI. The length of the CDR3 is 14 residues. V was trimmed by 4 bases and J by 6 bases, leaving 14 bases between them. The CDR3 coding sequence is TGCGCCAGCAGTGTGGCTGGGGGCAGCGATACGCAGTATTTT. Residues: CASSVAGGSDTQYF.

In DNA, the CDR3 is TGTGCCAGCAGCCCGGCTAGGGGGTCCTTAAATACGCAGTATTTT. Translation: CASSPARGSLNTQYF. This sequence joins TRBV3-1 (or the pseudogene TRBV3-2) and TRBJ2-3; possibly TRBD1 for D (6 bases). Germline CDR1 LGHDT, CDR2 YNNKEL (reference sequence). This CDR3 comprises 15 residues. With 4 bases removed from V and 7 bases from J, the gap between germline ends came to 18 bases.

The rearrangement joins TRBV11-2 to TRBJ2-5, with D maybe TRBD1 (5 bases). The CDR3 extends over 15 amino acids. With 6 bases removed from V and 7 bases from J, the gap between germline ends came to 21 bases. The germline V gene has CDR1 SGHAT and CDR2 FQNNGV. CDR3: CASSPFWGSPGTQYF. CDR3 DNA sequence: TGTGCCAGCAGTCCTTTTTGGGGCTCCCCAGGGACCCAGTACTTC.

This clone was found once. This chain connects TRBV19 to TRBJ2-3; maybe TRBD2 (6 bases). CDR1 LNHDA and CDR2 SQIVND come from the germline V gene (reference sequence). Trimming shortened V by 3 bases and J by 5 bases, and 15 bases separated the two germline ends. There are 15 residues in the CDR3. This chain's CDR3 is CASSITQGGEDTQYF. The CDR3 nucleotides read TGTGCCAGTAGTATCACGCAGGGCGGGGAAGATACGCAGTATTTT. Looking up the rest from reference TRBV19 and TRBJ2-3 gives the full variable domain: DGGITQSPKYLFRKEGQNVTLSCEQNLNHDAMYWYRQDPGQGLRLIYYSQIVNDFQKGDIAEGYSVSREKKESFPLTVTSAQKNPTAFYLCASSITQGGEDTQYFGPGTRLTVL.

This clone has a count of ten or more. CDR3 sequence reads: CASSLFAGGGSWPQHF. In DNA, the CDR3 is TGTGCCAGCAGTTTATTCGCAGGGGGCGGTTCGTGGCCCCAGCATTTT. The chain joins TRBV27 to TRBJ1-5, with 8 bases matching TRBD1. From germline, CDR1 is MNHEY and CDR2 SMNVEV (reference sequence). The CDR3 is made up of 16 amino acids. V gave up 1 base and J gave up 9 bases; unmatched junction bases: 11.

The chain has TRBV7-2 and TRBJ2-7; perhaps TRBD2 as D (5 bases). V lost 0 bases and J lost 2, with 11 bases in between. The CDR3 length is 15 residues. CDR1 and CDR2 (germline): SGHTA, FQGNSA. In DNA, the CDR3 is TGTGCCAGCAGCTTAGCTTCGGGGTTGGCCTACGAGCAGTACTTC. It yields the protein CASSLASGLAYEQYF.